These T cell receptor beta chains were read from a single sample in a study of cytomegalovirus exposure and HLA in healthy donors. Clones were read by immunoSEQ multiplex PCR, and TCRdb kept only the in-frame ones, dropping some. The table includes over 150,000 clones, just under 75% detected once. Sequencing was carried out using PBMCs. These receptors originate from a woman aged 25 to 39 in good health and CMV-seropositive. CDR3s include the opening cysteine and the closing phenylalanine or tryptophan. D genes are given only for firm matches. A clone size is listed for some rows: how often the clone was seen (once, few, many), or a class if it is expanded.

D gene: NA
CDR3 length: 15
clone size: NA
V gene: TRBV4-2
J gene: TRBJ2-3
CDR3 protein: CASSVRTDLPDTQYF
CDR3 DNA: TGTGCCAGCAGCGTTCGGACAGATCTACCAGATACGCAGTATTTT

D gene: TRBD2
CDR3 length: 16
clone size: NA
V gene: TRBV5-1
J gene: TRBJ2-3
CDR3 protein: CASSGGLAGEPDTQYF
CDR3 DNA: TGCGCCAGCAGCGGGGGACTAGCGGGAGAGCCAGATACGCAGTATTTT

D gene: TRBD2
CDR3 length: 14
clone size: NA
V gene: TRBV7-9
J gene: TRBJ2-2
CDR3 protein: CASSSAGGTGELFF
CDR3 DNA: TGTGCCAGCAGCTCGGCGGGGGGCACCGGGGAGCTGTTTTTT

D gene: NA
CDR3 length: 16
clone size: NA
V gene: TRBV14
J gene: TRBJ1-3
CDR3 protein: CASSQERGFSGNTIYF
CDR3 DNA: TGTGCCAGCAGCCAAGAACGGGGGTTCTCTGGAAACACCATATATTTT

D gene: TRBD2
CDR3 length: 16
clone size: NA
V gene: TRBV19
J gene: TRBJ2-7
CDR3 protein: CASSSTTSGGYYEQYF
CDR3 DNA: TGTGCCAGTAGTTCAACGACTAGCGGGGGGTACTACGAGCAGTACTTC

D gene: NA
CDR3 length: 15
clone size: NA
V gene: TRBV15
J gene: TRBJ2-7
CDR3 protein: CATSRDKTSRYEQYF
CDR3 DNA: TGTGCCACCAGCAGAGATAAAACTAGCCGGTACGAGCAGTACTTC

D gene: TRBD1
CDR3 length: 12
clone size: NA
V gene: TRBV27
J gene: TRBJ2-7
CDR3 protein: CASSDRYDEQYF
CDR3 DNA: TGTGCCAGCTCGGACAGGTATGATGAGCAGTACTTC

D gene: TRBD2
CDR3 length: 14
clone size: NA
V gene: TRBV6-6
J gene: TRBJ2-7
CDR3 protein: CASSYAGGRYEQYF
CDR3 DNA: TGTGCCAGCAGTTACGCGGGAGGTCGGTACGAGCAGTACTTC

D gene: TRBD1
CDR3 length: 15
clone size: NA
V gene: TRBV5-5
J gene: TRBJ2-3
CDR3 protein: CASSLGQGRIDTQYF
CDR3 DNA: TGTGCCAGCAGCTTGGGACAGGGGAGAATAGATACGCAGTATTTT

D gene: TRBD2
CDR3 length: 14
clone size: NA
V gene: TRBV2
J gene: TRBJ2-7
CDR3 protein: CASRRGLATYEQYF
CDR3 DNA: TGTGCCAGCAGACGGGGACTAGCGACCTACGAGCAGTACTTC

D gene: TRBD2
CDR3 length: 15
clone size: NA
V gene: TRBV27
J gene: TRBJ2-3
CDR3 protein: CASSFREGAADTQYF
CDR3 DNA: TGTGCCAGCAGTTTCCGGGAGGGCGCCGCAGATACGCAGTATTTT

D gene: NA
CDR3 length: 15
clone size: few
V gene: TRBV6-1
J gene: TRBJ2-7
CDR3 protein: CASSEGDITAYEQYF
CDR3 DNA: TGTGCCAGCAGTGAGGGGGACATAACCGCCTACGAGCAGTACTTC

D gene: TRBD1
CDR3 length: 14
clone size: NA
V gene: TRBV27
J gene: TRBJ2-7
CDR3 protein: CASSLSTGAHEQYF
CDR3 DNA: TGTGCCAGCAGTTTATCCACAGGGGCCCACGAGCAGTACTTC

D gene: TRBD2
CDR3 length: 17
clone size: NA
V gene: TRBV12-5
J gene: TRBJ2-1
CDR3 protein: CASGSNLGLATYNEQFF
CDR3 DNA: TGTGCTAGTGGTTCCAACCTAGGACTAGCGACCTACAATGAGCAGTTCTTC

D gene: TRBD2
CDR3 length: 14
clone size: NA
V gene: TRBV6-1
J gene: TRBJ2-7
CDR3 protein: CASNPGLESDEQYF
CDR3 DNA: TGTGCCAGCAACCCGGGACTAGAGAGCGACGAGCAGTACTTC

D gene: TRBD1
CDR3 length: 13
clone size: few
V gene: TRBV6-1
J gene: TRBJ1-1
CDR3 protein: CASTRQGGTEAFF
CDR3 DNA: TGTGCCAGCACCAGACAGGGTGGCACTGAAGCTTTCTTT

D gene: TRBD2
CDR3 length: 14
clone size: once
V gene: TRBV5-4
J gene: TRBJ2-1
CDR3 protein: CASSLVGSGKVQFF
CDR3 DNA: TGTGCCAGCAGCTTGGTAGGTAGCGGGAAGGTGCAGTTCTTC

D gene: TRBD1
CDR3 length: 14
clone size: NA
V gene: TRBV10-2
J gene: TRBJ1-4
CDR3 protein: CASSKDRGDEKLFF
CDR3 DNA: TGCGCCAGCAGCAAGGACAGGGGAGATGAAAAACTGTTTTTT

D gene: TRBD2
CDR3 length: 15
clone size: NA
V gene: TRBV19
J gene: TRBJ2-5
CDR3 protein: CASSTGLAGGETQYF
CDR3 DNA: TGTGCCAGTAGTACGGGACTAGCGGGAGGGGAGACCCAGTACTTC

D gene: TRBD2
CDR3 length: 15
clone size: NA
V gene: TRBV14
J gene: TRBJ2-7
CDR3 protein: CASSQVVAGGPKQYF
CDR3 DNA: TGTGCCAGCAGCCAAGTAGTAGCGGGAGGGCCCAAGCAGTACTTC

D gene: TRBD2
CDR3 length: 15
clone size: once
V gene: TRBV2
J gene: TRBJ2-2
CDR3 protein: CASSGVAGNTGELFF
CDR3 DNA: TGTGCCAGCAGTGGCGTAGCGGGAAACACCGGGGAGCTGTTTTTT

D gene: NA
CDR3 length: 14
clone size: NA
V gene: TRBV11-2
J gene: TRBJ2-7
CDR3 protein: CASSLASAEYEQYF
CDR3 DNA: TGTGCCAGCAGCTTAGCTAGCGCTGAATACGAGCAGTACTTC

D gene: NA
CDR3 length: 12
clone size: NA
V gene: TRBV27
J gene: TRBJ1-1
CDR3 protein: CASSLSGRRAFF
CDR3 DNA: TGTGCCAGCAGTTTATCGGGGCGGCGGGCTTTCTTT

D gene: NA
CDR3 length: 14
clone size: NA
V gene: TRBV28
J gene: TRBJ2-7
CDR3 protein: CASSLTPGAYEQYF
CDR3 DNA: TGTGCCAGCAGTTTAACGCCGGGAGCCTACGAGCAGTACTTC

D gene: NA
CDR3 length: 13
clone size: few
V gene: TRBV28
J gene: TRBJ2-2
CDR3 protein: CAGRTANTGELFF
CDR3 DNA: TGTGCCGGACGGACAGCGAACACCGGGGAGCTGTTTTTT

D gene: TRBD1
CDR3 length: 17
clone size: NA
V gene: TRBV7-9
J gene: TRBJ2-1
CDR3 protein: CASSLTPGQATYNERFF
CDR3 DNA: TGTGCCAGCAGCTTAACTCCCGGACAGGCTACCTACAATGAGCGGTTCTTC

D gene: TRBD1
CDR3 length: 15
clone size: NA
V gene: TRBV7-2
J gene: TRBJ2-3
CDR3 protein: CASSLRQGATDTQYF
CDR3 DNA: TGTGCCAGCAGCTTAAGGCAGGGGGCCACAGATACGCAGTATTTT

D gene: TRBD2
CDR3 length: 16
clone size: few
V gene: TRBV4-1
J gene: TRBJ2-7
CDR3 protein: CASSDPTSGRSYEQYF
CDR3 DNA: TGCGCCAGCAGCGACCCGACTAGCGGGAGGTCCTACGAGCAGTACTTC